This T cell receptor beta chain was documented in a study of T cells in Graves' hyperthyroidism and ophthalmopathy. Trimming left V 6 bases short and J 5 bases short, with 13 bases between. CDR3 size: 13 residues. Germline CDR1 is MNHNS and CDR2 is SASEGT. From RNA transcripts, TCR beta CDR3 regions were amplified. A first-round RT-PCR of the TCR CDR3 used the HTBI primer set. TCRdb independently ran MiXCR on the multiplex PCR reads; one entry per CDR3 protein. The profile covers 750,000 to 950,000 distinct CDR3 sequences, with over 35% appearing a single time and approximately 8.7% taken by the ten largest.

The sequenced sample was blood. The chain couples TRBV6-1 to TRBJ2-5; tentatively, D is TRBD1 (5 bases). The clonotype comes from a man aged 18 to 29 with Graves' hyperthyroidism. For the CDR3, the DNA is TGTGCCAGCAGCGATCAGGGATGGGAGACCCAGTACTTC. It codes for CASSDQGWETQYF.